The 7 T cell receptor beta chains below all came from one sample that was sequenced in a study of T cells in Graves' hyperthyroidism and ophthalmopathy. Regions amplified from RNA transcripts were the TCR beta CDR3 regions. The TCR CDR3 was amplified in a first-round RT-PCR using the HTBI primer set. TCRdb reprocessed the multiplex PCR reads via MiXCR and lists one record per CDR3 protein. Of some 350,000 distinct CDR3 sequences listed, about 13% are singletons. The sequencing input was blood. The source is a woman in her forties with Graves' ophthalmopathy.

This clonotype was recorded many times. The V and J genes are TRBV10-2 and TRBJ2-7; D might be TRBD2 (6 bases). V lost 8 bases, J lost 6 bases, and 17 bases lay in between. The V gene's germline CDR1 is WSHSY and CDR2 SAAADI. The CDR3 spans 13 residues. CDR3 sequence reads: CASQLGGAAEQYF. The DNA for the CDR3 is TGCGCCAGCCAACTAGGAGGGGCAGCCGAGCAGTACTTC.

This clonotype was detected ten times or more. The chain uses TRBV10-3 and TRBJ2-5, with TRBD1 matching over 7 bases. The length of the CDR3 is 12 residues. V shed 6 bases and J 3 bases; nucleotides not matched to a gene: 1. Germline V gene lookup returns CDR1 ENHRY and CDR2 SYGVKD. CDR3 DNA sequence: TGTGCCATCAGAGGGACAGAAGAGACCCAGTACTTC. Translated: CAIRGTEETQYF.

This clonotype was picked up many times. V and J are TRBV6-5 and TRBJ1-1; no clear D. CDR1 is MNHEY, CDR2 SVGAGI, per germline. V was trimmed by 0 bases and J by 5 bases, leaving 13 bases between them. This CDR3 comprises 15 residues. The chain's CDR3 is CASSYSPSRWTEAFF. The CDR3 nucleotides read TGTGCCAGCAGTTACTCGCCTTCTAGGTGGACTGAAGCTTTCTTT.

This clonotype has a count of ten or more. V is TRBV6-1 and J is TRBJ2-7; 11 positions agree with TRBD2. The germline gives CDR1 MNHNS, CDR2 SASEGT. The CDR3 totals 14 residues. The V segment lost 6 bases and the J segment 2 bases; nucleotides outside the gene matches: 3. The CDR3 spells CASRTSGSPYEQYF. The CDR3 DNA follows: TGTGCCAGCAGAACTAGCGGGAGTCCCTACGAGCAGTACTTC.

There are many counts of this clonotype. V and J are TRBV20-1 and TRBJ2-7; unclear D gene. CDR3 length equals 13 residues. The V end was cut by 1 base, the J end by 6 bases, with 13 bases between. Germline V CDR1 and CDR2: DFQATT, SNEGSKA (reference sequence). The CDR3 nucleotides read TGCAGTGCTAGAGGATACGGCTTCACCGAGCAGTACTTC. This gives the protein CSARGYGFTEQYF.

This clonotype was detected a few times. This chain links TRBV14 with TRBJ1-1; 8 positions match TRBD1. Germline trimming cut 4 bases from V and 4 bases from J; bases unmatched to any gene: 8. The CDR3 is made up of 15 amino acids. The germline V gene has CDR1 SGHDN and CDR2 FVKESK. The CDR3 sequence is CASSPMTGAFTEAFF. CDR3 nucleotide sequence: TGTGCCAGCAGCCCCATGACAGGGGCGTTCACTGAAGCTTTCTTT.

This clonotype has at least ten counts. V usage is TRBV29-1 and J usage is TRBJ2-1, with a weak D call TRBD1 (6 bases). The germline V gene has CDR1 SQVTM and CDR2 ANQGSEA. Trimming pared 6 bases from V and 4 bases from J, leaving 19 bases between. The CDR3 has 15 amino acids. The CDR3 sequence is CSVKGDVAFYNEQFF. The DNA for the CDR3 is TGCAGCGTCAAGGGGGATGTAGCCTTTTACAATGAGCAGTTCTTC.